Sequencing of this T cell receptor beta chain was carried out in a study of blood T cell repertoires in COVID-19. Study at large: Researchers got acute and convalescent COVID-19 samples from the United States, Italy and Spain. The analysed material was cDNA or gDNA that came from T cells, B-cell-depleted T cells, or PBMCs.

Original processing methods: Reference gene primers were amplified, and this amplification served to estimate nucleated cell counts. Clones were read by immunoSEQ multiplex PCR, and TCRdb kept only the in-frame ones, dropping some. The DNA was the basis for D and trimming; V, J and clone size are from that table. The repertoire consists of about 200,000 clones, with about four fifths occurring once and the leading ten covering nearly 6%. There are 15 residues in the CDR3. CDR1 and CDR2 (germline): SEHNR, FQNEAQ (reference sequence). Trimming shortened V by 3 bases and J by 4 bases, and 15 bases separated the two germline ends.

This clonotype originated in a woman between 40 and 50 years old with COVID-19, enrolled during active disease. The sample consisted of peripheral blood. This sequence joins TRBV7-9 and TRBJ1-1, with a possible D match to TRBD1 (6 bases). The CDR3 reads CASSFQGLRTTEAFF. In DNA, the CDR3 is TGTGCCAGCAGCTTTCAGGGGTTACGGACCACTGAAGCTTTCTTT.